One and the same sample provided the 17 T cell receptor beta chains below, sequenced in a study of T cell changes during pregnancy in multiple sclerosis. Profiled with immunoSEQ multiplex PCR; TCRdb holds only in-frame clones, not every one. In the table there are around 59,000 clones, roughly nine tenths of which are singletons. Specimen: peripheral blood, collected in the third trimester of pregnancy. The receptors stem from a female donor in good health, enrolled as a control in a pregnancy study.

This rearrangement joins TRBV5-1 to TRBJ2-1; 9 nucleotides align to TRBD1. This CDR3 has 17 amino acids. J gave up 10 bases and V 3 bases, and 17 bases lay outside the gene matches. CDR1 is SGHRS, CDR2 YFSETQ, per germline. The CDR3 sequence is CASSSGSGTGSIQEQFF. In DNA, the CDR3 is TGCGCCAGCAGCTCTGGATCCGGGACAGGGTCGATTCAGGAGCAGTTCTTC.

The J gene is TRBJ2-2, the V gene TRBV6-1; a possible D gene is TRBD1 (5 bases). Looked up from germline, CDR1 is MNHNS and CDR2 is SASEGT. The CDR3 is 14 amino acids. V shed 8 bases and J shed 2 bases, with 12 bases lying between them. The CDR3 here is CASLHRRNTGELFF. The CDR3 nucleotides read TGTGCCAGCTTGCACAGGCGCAACACCGGGGAGCTGTTTTTT.

This clone has only a few counts. The chain joins TRBV27 to TRBJ2-7, with a possible D match to TRBD2 (6 bases). Germline V CDR1 and CDR2: MNHEY, SMNVEV (reference sequence). This CDR3 is 12 amino acids long. V was clipped by 6 bases and J by 5 bases, with 11 bases between them. CDR3 in amino acids: CASRRRENEQYF. The CDR3 nucleotides are TGTGCCAGCAGGCGCCGGGAGAACGAGCAGTACTTC.

The chain joins TRBV7-9 to TRBJ1-1; 7 bases match TRBD1. The germline V gene has CDR1 SEHNR and CDR2 FQNEAQ (reference sequence). Trimming cost V 11 bases and J 0 bases; bases outside gene matches: 6. The CDR3 loop spans 13 amino acids. The CDR3 DNA reads as TGTGCCGGCTCGGGGACAGTGAACACTGAAGCTTTCTTT. Translation gives CAGSGTVNTEAFF.

The V gene is TRBV7-9, the J gene TRBJ2-6, with D maybe TRBD2 (6 bases). Germline V CDR1 and CDR2: SEHNR, FQNEAQ (reference sequence). Trimming shortened V by 5 bases and J by 0 bases, and 14 bases separated the two germline ends. The CDR3 is made up of 17 amino acids. CDR3 nucleotide sequence: TGTGCCAGCAGCCTCGGGACTTCTAGCTCTGGGGCCAACGTCCTGACTTTC. Amino acid sequence: CASSLGTSSSGANVLTF.

This chain uses TRBV28 with TRBJ2-3; the match to TRBD2 covers 8 bases. J gave up 5 bases and V 10 bases, and 11 bases lay outside the gene matches. This CDR3 has 14 residues. Germline CDR1 reads MDHEN; CDR2 reads SYDVKM. The CDR3 sequence: CAIYSGIARDTQYF. The DNA for the CDR3 is TGTGCCATATATAGCGGGATTGCGAGAGATACGCAGTATTTT.

The rearrangement joins TRBV19 to TRBJ2-6, with a possible D match to TRBD1 (6 bases). V lost 5 bases and J lost 0, with 11 bases in between. This CDR3 region has 16 residues. CDR1 is LNHDA and CDR2 is SQIVND in the germline V gene (reference sequence). Here the CDR3 DNA reads TGTGCCAGTAGTCGGGACATCTCCTCTGGGGCCAACGTCCTGACTTTC. Its protein is CASSRDISSGANVLTF.

This clone came up once. The rearrangement links TRBV25-1 to TRBJ1-2; 9 positions match TRBD1. Germline assignment: CDR1 MGHDK and CDR2 SYGVNS. Unmatched junction bases numbered 14, after V lost 5 bases and J lost 1 base. This CDR3 has 18 residues. The CDR3 sequence is CASSPGGRTGAINYGYTF. DNA for the CDR3: TGTGCCAGCAGTCCTGGGGGACGGACAGGGGCTATTAACTATGGCTACACCTTC.

The rearrangement links TRBV5-1 to TRBJ2-1; 9 nucleotides align to TRBD2. The CDR3 loop spans 16 amino acids. The V segment lost 0 bases and the J segment 9 bases; nucleotides outside the gene matches: 10. Per the germline V gene, CDR1 is SGHRS and CDR2 is YFSETQ. The CDR3 DNA reads TGCGCCAGCAGCTTGGCCCCTAGCGGGGCCTCCATTGAGCAGTTCTTC. Its protein product is CASSLAPSGASIEQFF.

The V call is TRBV5-1, the J call TRBJ1-4; D call uncertain. With 1 base removed from V and 7 bases from J, the gap between germline ends came to 14 bases. This CDR3 contains 15 residues. Germline lookup yields CDR1 SGHRS and CDR2 YFSETQ. This CDR3 is CASSLLGGRVEKLFF. CDR3 DNA sequence: TGCGCCAGCAGCTTGCTTGGAGGGAGGGTTGAAAAACTGTTTTTT. The entire variable domain, with the rest obtained from reference TRBV5-1 and TRBJ1-4, is as follows: KAGVTQTPRYLIKTRGQQVTLSCSPISGHRSVSWYQQTPGQGLQFLFEYFSETQRNKGNFPGRFSGRQFSNSRSEMNVSTLELGDSALYLCASSLLGGRVEKLFFGSGTQLSVL.

The chain is built from TRBV5-5 and TRBJ2-1, with TRBD2 identical over 8 bases. Germline V gives CDR1 SGHKS, CDR2 YYEKEE (reference sequence). V lost 4 bases and J lost 4; bases outside the gene matches: 7. CDR3 length: 15 residues. The CDR3 here is CASSPLAGGYNEQFF. Written as DNA, the CDR3 is TGTGCCAGCAGCCCCTTGGCGGGAGGTTACAATGAGCAGTTCTTC.

The chain has TRBV4-3 and TRBJ2-3, with 9 bases identical to TRBD2. In germline, CDR1 is LGHNA, CDR2 YSLEER. The V and J ends lost 1 base and 6 bases, in that order; junction bases with no gene match: 8. This CDR3 is built from 16 residues. CDR3 DNA sequence: TGCGCCAGCAGCCAAGGGGTGGCGGGGGGGCCGGATACGCAGTATTTT. Translation gives CASSQGVAGGPDTQYF.

This clone was seen a handful of times. The V and J genes are TRBV9 and TRBJ2-6; perhaps TRBD1 as D (6 bases). V was clipped by 4 bases and J by 8 bases, with 10 bases between them. The CDR3 loop spans 13 amino acids. Germline-derived CDR1 and CDR2 are SGDLS and YYNGEE. CDR3 DNA sequence: TGTGCCAGCAGCACCGGACAGCCCAACGTCCTGACTTTC. As protein: CASSTGQPNVLTF.

V is TRBV30 and J is TRBJ2-7; tentative D call: TRBD1 (6 bases). The CDR3 has 12 amino acids. CDR1 and CDR2 from the germline V gene are GTSNPN and SVGIG (reference sequence). Between the trimmed V and J ends, which lost 8 bases and 2 bases, there was a span of 13 bases. CDR3 protein: CAGFTGTYEQYF. The CDR3 DNA is TGTGCCGGATTTACAGGGACCTACGAGCAGTACTTC.

The rearrangement joins TRBV18 to TRBJ2-3, with 8 bases that match TRBD2. J lost 5 bases, V lost 4 bases, and 5 bases had no gene match. This CDR3 comprises 14 residues. CDR1 and CDR2 from the germline V gene are KGHSH and LQKENI. In nucleotides, the CDR3 is TGTGCCAGCTCACGCAGCGGGAGAGGAGATACGCAGTATTTT. Protein product: CASSRSGRGDTQYF.

V is TRBV29-1 and J is TRBJ1-2; possibly TRBD1 for D (6 bases). The CDR3 has 14 amino acids. The germline V and J ends were trimmed by 7 bases and 1 base, with 16 bases remaining between them. Germline V CDR1 and CDR2: SQVTM, ANQGSEA. The DNA of the CDR3 is TGCAGCGCCCTGGGGGACAACCTTAACTATGGCTACACCTTC. Translation gives CSALGDNLNYGYTF.

The chain combines TRBV4-3 with TRBJ2-1; the D gene is possibly TRBD2 (6 bases). Trimming took off 8 bases at V and 3 bases at J, with 17 bases between the two ends. Germline loops: CDR1 LGHNA, CDR2 YSLEER. The CDR3 is made up of 15 amino acids. CDR3 protein: CASSTLANYYNEQFF. The CDR3 DNA is TGCGCCAGCTCAACGCTAGCGAACTACTACAATGAGCAGTTCTTC.